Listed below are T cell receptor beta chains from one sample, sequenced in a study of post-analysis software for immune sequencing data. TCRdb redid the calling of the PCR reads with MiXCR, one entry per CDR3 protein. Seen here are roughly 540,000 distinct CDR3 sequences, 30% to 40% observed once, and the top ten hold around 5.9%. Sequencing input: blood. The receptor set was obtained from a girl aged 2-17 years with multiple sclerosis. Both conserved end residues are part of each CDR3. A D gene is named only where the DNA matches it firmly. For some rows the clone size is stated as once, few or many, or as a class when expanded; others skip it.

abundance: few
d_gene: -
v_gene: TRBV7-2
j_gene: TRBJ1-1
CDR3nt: TGTGCCAGCAGCTCTAGTGGGGACACTGAAGCTTTCTTT
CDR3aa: CASSSSGDTEAFF

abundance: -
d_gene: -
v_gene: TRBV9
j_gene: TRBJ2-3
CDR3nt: TGTGCCAGCAGCAGCGGTCCCTTAGACACAGATACGCAGTATTTT
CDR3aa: CASSSGPLDTDTQYF

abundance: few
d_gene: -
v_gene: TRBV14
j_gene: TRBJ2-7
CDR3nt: TGTGCCAGCAGCCAAGTCAGGGCGGCGCGCGAGCAGTACTTC
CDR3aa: CASSQVRAAREQYF

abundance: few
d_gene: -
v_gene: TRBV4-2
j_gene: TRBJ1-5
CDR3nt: TGTGCCAGCAGCCAAGATAACCAGCCCCAGCATTTT
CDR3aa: CASSQDNQPQHF

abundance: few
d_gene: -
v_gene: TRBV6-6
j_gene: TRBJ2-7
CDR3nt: TGTGCCAGCAGTTACAGTCCGGACAACGAGCAGTACTTC
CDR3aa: CASSYSPDNEQYF

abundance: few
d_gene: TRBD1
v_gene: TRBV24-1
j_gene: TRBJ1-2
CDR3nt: TGTGCCACCAGTGATTCCGGGACAGGGTTGAGAGGCTACACCTTC
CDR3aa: CATSDSGTGLRGYTF

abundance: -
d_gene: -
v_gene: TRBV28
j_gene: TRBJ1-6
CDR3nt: TGTGCCACCCTTCCTCAGGTCTATAATTCACCCCTCCACTTT
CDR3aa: CATLPQVYNSPLHF

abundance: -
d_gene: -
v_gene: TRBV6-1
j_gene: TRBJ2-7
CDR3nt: TGTGCCAGCAGATTGAGACCGGGACCTCTGAGCTCCTACGAGCAGTACTTC
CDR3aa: CASRLRPGPLSSYEQYF

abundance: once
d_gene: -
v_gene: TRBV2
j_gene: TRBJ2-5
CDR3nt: TGTGCCAGCAGTCATGACACCTTTAGGGAGACCCAGTACTTC
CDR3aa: CASSHDTFRETQYF

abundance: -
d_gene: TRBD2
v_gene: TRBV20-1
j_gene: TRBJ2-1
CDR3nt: TGCAGTGCTAGAGGACCCGGGACTAGCGGGGAAGGTGAGCAGTTCTTC
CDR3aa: CSARGPGTSGEGEQFF

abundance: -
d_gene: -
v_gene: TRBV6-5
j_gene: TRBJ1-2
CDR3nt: TGTGCCAGCAAAGAGAACAGCAAGCAGGGCTACACCTTC
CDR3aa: CASKENSKQGYTF

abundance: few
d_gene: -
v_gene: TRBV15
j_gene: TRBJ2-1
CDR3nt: TGTGCCACCAGCAGGATCGGAACTGAGCAGTTCTTC
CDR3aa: CATSRIGTEQFF

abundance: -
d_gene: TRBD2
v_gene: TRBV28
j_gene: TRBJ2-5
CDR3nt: TGTGCCAGCAGTTCCCGCCGCGGAGCGGGGGGCCAAGAGACCCAGTACTTC
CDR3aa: CASSSRRGAGGQETQYF

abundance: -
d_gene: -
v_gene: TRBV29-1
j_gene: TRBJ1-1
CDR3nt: TGCAACGTTGAAGATAGTCCCTTCCTGGGGACTGAAGCTTTCTTT
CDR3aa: CNVEDSPFLGTEAFF

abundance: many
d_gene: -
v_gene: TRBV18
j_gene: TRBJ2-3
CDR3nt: TGTGCCAGCTCACTCCTTAGCACCACCAGTGATACGCAGTATTTT
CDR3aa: CASSLLSTTSDTQYF

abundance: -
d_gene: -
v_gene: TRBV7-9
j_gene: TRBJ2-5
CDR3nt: TGTGCCAGCAGCCATGGACCGGACTATTTTGCGACCCAGTACTTC
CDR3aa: CASSHGPDYFATQYF

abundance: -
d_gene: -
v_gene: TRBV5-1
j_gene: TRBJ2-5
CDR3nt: TGCGCCAGCAGCTTAAACGGGGTCGGGCTACAGGAGACCCAGTACTTC
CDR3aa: CASSLNGVGLQETQYF

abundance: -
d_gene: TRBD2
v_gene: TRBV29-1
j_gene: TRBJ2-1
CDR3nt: TGCAGCGTTGAACCACTAGCGGGGGTAGAAAATGAGCAGTTCTTC
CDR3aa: CSVEPLAGVENEQFF

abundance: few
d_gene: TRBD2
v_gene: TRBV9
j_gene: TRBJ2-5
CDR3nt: TGTGCCAGCAGCGTAAGCCCCCTAAGCGGGGGGCCCCAGGCCCAGTACTTC
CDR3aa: CASSVSPLSGGPQAQYF

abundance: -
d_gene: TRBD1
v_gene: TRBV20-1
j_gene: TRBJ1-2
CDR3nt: TGCAGTGCTAGGGCCCGGACAGGCTACTATGGCTACACCTTC
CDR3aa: CSARARTGYYGYTF

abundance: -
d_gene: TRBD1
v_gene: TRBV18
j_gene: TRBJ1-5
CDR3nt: TGTGCCAGCTCACTTCCCGACTACGGGACAGGGAATCAGCCCCAGCATTTT
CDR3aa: CASSLPDYGTGNQPQHF

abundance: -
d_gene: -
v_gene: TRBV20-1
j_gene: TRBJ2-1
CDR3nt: TGCAGTGCAAGCCCCCCGGACTCCTACAATGAGCAGTTCTTC
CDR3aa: CSASPPDSYNEQFF

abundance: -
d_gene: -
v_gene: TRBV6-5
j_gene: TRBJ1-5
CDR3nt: TGTGCCAGCAGTTATCGGGGGGGGGATCAGCCCCAGCATTTT
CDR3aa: CASSYRGGDQPQHF

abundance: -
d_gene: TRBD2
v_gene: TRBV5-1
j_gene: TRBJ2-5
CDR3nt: TGCGCCAGCAGCAGCCGGGAGGGGCTCGGGGAGACCCAGTACTTC
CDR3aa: CASSSREGLGETQYF

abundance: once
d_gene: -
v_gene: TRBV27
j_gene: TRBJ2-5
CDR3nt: TGTGCCAGCAGTTTAGACAGATCTAGGGAGACCCAGTACTTC
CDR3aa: CASSLDRSRETQYF

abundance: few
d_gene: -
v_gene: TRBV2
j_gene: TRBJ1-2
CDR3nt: TGTGCCAGCAGGTCGGAGCCCGGCTATGGCTACACCTTC
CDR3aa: CASRSEPGYGYTF

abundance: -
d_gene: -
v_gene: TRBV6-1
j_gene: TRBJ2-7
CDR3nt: TGTGCCAGCAGTGACGGGCACGTGGCGTCCTACGAGCAGTACTTC
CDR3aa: CASSDGHVASYEQYF

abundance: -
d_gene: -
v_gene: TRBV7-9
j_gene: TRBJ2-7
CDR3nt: TGTGCCAGCAGCACGGGACCGCCGAAGTACTTC
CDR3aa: CASSTGPPKYF

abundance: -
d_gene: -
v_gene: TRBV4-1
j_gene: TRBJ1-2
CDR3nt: TGCGCCAGCAGCCGCCCGACAGGAAAGGGGAATGGCTGCACCTTC
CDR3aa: CASSRPTGKGNGCTF

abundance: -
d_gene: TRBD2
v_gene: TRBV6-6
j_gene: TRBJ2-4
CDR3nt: TGTGCCAGCAGGAAGACTAGCGGGGGGGCCTGGGACATTCAGTACTTC
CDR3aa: CASRKTSGGAWDIQYF

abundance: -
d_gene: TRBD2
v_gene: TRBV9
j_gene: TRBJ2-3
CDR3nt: TGTGCCAGCAGCTTAGCTGGGACTAGCGGGGGGGCCAGAGATACGCAGTATTTT
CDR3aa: CASSLAGTSGGARDTQYF

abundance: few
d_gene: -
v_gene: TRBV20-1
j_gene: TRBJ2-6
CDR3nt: TGCAGTGCTATACAGAGCTCTGGGGCCAACGTCCTGACTTTC
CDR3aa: CSAIQSSGANVLTF

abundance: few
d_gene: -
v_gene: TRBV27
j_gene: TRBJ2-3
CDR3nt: TGTGCCAGCAGTGGGGTTGATGCAAATACGCAGTATTTT
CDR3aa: CASSGVDANTQYF

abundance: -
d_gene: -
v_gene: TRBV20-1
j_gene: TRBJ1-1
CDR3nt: TGCAGTGGGCTAGAGGGGTCCACTGAAGCTTTCTTT
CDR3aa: CSGLEGSTEAFF

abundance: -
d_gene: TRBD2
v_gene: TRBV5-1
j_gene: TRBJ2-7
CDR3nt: TGCGCCAGCAGCTTGGACGGGGGGACGCTGTACTTC
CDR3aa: CASSLDGGTLYF

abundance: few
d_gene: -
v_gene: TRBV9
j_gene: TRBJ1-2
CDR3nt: TGTGCCAGCAGCGTAGCTACGGGCCGACTCGGGGGCTACACCTTC
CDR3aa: CASSVATGRLGGYTF

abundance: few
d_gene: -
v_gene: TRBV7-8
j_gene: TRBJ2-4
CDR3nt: TGTGCCAGCAGCCCCCTAAGGACAGCCAAAAACATTCAGTACTTC
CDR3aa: CASSPLRTAKNIQYF

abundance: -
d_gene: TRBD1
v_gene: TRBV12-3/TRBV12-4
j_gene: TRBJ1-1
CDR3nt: TGTGCCAGCAGTAGCACAGGGGGGGTCACTGAAGCTTTCTTT
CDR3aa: CASSSTGGVTEAFF

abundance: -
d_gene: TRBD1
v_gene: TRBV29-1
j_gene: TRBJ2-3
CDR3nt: TGCAGCGTTGAGGGGGACAGGGGACCAGATACGCAGTATTTT
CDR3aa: CSVEGDRGPDTQYF

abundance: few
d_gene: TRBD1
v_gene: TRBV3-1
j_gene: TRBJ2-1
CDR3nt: TGTGCCAGCAGCCCATCGTGGGACAGCTACAATGAGCAGTTCTTC
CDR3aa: CASSPSWDSYNEQFF

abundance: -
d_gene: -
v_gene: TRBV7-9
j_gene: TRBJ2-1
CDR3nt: TGTGCCAGCAGCTCCCGGGACATGGGACATGAGCAGTTCTTC
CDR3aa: CASSSRDMGHEQFF

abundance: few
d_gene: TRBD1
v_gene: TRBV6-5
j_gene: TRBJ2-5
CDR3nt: TGTGCCAGCAGCAACATACCGACAGGGTGGGAGACCCAGTACTTC
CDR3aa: CASSNIPTGWETQYF

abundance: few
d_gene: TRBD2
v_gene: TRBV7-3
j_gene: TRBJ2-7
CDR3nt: TGTGCCAGCAGCTTACGAGCGGGGGGCTTATACGAGCAGTACTTC
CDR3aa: CASSLRAGGLYEQYF

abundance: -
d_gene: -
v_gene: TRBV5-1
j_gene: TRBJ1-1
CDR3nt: TGCGCCAGCAGCTTAGGAGGGCTTGACACTGAAGCTTTCTTT
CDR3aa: CASSLGGLDTEAFF

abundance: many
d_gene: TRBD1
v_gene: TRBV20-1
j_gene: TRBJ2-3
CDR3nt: TGCAGTGCCCGGGACAGGGTTATTAGCACAGATACGCAGTATTTT
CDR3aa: CSARDRVISTDTQYF

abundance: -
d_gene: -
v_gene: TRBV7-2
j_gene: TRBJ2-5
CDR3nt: TGTGCCAGCAGCTTAGCTTTCAGGGTAGAGACCCAGTACTTC
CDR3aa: CASSLAFRVETQYF

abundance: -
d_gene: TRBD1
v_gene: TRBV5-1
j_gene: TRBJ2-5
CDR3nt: TGCGCCAGCAGCTCACAGGGGAGAGTCGAAGAGACCCAGTACTTC
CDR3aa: CASSSQGRVEETQYF

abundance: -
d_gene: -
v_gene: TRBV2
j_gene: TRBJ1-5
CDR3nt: TGTGCCAGCAGTGAACTACAGGGACATCAGCCCCAGCATTTT
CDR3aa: CASSELQGHQPQHF

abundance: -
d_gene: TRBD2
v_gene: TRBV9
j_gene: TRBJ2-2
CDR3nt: TGTGCCAGCAGCGTAGCCAGTAGCGGGGGAGCGAACACCGGGGAGCTGTTTTTT
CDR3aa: CASSVASSGGANTGELFF

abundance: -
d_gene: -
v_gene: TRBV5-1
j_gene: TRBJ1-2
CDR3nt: TGCGCCAGCAGCTTGTCCGGGGAATCAGCTTTCTACACCTTC
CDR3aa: CASSLSGESAFYTF

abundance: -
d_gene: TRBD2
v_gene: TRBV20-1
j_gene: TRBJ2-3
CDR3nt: TGCAGTGCTAGCACACGGACTAGCGGGCCAGATACGCAGTATTTT
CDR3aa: CSASTRTSGPDTQYF

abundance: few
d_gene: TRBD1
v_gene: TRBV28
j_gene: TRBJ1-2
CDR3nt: TGTGCCAGCAGCCAGACAGGGGGGTATGGCTACACCTTC
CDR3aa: CASSQTGGYGYTF

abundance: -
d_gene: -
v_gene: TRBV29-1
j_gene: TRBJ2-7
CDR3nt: TGCAGCGTTGAAGAGGCAGGGGGGGAGTACGAGCAGTACTTC
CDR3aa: CSVEEAGGEYEQYF

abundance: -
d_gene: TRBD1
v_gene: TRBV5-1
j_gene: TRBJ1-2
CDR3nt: TGCGCCAGCAGCTTAGATACCGACACAGGGGCCTATGGCTACACCTTC
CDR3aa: CASSLDTDTGAYGYTF

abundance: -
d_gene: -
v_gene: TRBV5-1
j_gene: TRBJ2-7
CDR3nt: TGCGCCAGCAGCTTGGCGGGGGTCGGGACTGGTTCCTACGAGCAGTACTTC
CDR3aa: CASSLAGVGTGSYEQYF

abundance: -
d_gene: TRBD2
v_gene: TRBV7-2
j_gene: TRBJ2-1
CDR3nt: TGTGCCAGCAGAAAGACTAGCGGGGGCCCCTACAATGAGCAGTTCTTC
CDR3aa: CASRKTSGGPYNEQFF

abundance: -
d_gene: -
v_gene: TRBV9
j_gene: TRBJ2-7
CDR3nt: TGTGCCAGCAGCGTAGATTCTGGGAGAACCTACGAGCAGTACTTC
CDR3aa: CASSVDSGRTYEQYF